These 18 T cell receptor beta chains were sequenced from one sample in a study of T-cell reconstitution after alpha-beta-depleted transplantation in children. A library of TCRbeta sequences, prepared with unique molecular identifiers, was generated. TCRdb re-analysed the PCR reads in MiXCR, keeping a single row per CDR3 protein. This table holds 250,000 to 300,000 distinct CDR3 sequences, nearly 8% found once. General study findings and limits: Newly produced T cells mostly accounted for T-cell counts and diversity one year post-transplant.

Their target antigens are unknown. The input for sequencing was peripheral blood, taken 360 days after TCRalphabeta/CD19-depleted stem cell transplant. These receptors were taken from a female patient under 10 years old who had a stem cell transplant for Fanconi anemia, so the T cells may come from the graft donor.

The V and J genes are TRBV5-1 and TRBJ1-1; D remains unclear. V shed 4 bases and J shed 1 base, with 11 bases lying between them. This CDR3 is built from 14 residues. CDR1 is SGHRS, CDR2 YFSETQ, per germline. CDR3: CASSPYASNTEAFF. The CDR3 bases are TGCGCCAGCAGCCCTTACGCCTCGAACACTGAAGCTTTCTTT.

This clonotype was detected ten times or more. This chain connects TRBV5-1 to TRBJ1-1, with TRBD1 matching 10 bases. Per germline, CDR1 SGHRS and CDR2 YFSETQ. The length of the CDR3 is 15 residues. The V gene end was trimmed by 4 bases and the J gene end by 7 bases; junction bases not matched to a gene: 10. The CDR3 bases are TGCGCCAGCAGCCTAGAGACAGGGGGCGGCTTTGAAGCTTTCTTT. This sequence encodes CASSLETGGGFEAFF.

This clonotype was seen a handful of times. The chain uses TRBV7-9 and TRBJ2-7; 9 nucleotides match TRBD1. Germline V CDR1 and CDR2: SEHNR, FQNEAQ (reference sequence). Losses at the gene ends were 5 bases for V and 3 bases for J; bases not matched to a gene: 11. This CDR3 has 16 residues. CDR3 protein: CASSAPRDREYYEQYF. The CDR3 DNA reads TGTGCCAGCAGCGCGCCCCGGGACAGGGAGTACTACGAGCAGTACTTC.

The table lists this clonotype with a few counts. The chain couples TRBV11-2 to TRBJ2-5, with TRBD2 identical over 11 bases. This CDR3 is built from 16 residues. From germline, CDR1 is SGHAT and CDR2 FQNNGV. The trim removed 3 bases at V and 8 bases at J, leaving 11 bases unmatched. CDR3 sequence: CASSFSSGGPSRTQYF. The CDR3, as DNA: TGTGCCAGCAGCTTTTCTAGCGGGGGGCCTTCGAGAACCCAGTACTTC.

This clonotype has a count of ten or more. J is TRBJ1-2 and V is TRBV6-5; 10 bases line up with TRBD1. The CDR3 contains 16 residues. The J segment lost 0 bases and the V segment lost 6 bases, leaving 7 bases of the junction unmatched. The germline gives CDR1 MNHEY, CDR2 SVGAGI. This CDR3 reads CASSPPGQGTNYGYTF. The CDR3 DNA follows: TGTGCCAGCAGCCCACCGGGACAGGGGACTAACTATGGCTACACCTTC.

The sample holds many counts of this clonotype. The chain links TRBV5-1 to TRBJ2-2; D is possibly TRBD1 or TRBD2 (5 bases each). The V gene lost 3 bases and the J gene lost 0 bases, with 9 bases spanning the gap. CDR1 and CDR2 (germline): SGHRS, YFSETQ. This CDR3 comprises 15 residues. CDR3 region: CASSSGTPNTGELFF. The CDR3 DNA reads TGCGCCAGCAGCTCCGGGACCCCGAACACCGGGGAGCTGTTTTTT.

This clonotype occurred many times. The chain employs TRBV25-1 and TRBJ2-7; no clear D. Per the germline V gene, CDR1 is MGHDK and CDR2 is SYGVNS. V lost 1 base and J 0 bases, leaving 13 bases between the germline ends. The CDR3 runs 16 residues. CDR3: CASSESRTVSSYEQYF. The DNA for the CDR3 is TGTGCCAGCAGTGAATCGAGGACGGTCAGCTCCTACGAGCAGTACTTC.

CDR3 DNA sequence: TGCGCCAGCAGCCAAGTCCTGCGCACAGATACGCAGTATTTT. Translated: CASSQVLRTDTQYF. The chain employs TRBV4-1 and TRBJ2-3, with D unclear. The CDR3 length is 14 residues. The ends were cut back, 1 base at V and 1 base at J, with 6 bases in the middle. Germline CDR1 MGHRA, CDR2 YSYEKL.

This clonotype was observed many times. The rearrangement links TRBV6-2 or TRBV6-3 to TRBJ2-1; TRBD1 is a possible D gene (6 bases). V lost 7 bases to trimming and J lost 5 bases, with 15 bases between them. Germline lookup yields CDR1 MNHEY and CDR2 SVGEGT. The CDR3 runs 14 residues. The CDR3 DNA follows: TGTGCCAGCAAAAACAGGGACCGAGACAATGAGCAGTTCTTC. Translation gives CASKNRDRDNEQFF.

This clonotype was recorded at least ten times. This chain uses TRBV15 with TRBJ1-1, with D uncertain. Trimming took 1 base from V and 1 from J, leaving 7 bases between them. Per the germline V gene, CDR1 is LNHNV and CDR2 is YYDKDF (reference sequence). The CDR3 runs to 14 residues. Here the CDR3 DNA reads TGTGCCACCAGCAGAGGTGAAAGGAACACTGAAGCTTTCTTT. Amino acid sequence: CATSRGERNTEAFF.

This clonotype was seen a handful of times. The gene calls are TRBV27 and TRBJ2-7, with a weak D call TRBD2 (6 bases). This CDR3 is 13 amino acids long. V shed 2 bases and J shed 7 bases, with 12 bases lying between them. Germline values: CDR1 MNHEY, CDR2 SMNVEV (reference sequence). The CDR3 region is CASSLNGAGEQYF. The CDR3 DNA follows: TGTGCCAGCAGTTTAAACGGGGCGGGGGAGCAGTACTTC.

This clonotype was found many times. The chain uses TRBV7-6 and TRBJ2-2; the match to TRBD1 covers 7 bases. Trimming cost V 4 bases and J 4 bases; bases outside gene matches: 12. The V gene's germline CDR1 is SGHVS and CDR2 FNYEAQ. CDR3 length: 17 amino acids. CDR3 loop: CASSSRYRDSLTGELFF. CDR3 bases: TGTGCCAGCAGCTCACGTTACCGGGACAGTCTCACCGGGGAGCTGTTTTTT.

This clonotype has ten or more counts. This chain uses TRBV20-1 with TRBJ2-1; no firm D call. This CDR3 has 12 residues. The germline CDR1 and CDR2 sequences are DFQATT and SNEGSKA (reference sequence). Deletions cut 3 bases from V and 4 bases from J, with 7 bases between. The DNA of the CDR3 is TGCAGTGCTAGCACTGGTTACAATGAGCAGTTCTTC. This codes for CSASTGYNEQFF.

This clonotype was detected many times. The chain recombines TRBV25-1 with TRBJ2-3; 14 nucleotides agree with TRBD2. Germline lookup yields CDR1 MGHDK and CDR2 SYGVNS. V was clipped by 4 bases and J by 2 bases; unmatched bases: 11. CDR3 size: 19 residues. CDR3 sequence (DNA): TGTGCCAGCAGTGCTTGGAGGGGGACTAGCGGGGGTACCACAGATACGCAGTATTTT. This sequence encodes CASSAWRGTSGGTTDTQYF.

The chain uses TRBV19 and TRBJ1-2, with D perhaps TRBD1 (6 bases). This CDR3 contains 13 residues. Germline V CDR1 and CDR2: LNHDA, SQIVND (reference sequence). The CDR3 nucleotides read TGTGTCGGGACACCCTTTACTAACTATGGCTACACCTTC. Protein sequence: CVGTPFTNYGYTF.

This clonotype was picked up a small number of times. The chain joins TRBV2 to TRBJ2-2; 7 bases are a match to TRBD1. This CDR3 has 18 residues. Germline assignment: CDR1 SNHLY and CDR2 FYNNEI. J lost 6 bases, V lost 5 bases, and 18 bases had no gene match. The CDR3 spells CASSFFQTTGSTAGELFF. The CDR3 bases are TGTGCCAGCAGTTTCTTCCAGACGACAGGGTCGACCGCCGGGGAGCTGTTTTTT.

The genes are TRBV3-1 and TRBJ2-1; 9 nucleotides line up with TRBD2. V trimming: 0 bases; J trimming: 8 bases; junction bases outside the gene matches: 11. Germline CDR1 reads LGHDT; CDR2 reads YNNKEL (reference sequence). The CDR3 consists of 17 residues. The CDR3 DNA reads TGTGCCAGCAGCCAAGATCCAAGAGCGGGGGGTGCTCATGAGCAGTTCTTC. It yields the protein CASSQDPRAGGAHEQFF.

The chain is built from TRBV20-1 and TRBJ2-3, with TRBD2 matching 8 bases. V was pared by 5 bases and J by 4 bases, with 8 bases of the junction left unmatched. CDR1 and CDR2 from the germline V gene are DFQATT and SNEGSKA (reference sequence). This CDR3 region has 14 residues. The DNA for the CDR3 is TGCAGTGCTCTGAAGCGGGAGTGGTCAGATACGCAGTATTTT. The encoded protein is CSALKREWSDTQYF.